The present T cell receptor beta chain was sequenced within a study of T cells after posttransplantation cyclophosphamide. Study conclusions and caveats: After PTCy, TRB diversity resembled that of CNI/methotrexate controls.

With respect to this clone: Its target is unknown.

Generated by immunoSEQ multiplex PCR, the TCRdb table keeps only in-frame clones and is missing some. This sample has roughly 6,800 clones, with about 91% found just once. Treatment was busulfan-fludarabine conditioning, a marrow graft, and cyclophosphamide on days +3 and +4. CDR1 and CDR2 from the germline V gene are GTSNPN and SVGIG (reference sequence). V dropped 1 base and J dropped 4 bases, with 11 bases sitting between them. This CDR3 is 14 amino acids long. The chain joins TRBV30 to TRBJ2-1, with a weak D call TRBD1 (5 bases). The TCR originated in a female patient aged 50-65 years who received an allogeneic stem cell transplant from a related donor, was CMV-positive, and had no GVHD. Some T cells may be the graft donor's. Sequenced here: PBMCs, sampled around 1,400 days after allogeneic stem cell transplant with posttransplant cyclophosphamide. As DNA, the CDR3 is TGTGCCTGGAGTGGGACAACTAAATACAATGAGCAGTTCTTC. Its translation: CAWSGTTKYNEQFF.